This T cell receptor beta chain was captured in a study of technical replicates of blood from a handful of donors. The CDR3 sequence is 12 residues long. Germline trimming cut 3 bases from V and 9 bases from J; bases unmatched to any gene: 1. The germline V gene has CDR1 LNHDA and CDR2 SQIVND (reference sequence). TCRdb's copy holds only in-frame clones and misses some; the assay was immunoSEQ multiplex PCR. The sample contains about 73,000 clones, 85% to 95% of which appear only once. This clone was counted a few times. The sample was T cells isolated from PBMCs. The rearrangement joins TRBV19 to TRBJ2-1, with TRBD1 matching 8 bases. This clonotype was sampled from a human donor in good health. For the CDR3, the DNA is TGTGCCAGTAGTATGGACAGGGTTGAGCAGTTCTTC. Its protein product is CASSMDRVEQFF.